These T cell receptor beta chains were read from a single sample in a study of T cell responses to AZD1222 COVID-19 vaccine. Some clones are missing from TCRdb's copy, which holds only in-frame ones; the method was immunoSEQ multiplex PCR. Of some 160,000 clones listed, approximately 91% are singletons. The input for sequencing was peripheral blood, taken 28 days after the second AZD1222 dose. The receptors here all came from an adult who received the AZD1222 COVID-19 vaccine. CDR3s include the opening cysteine and the closing phenylalanine or tryptophan. The order of the fields is V gene, J gene, clone size, D gene, CDR3 protein, CDR3 DNA. D genes are given only for firm matches. The size entry is marked missing in some rows and otherwise reads once, few, many or a size class.

V gene: TRBV7-2
J gene: TRBJ1-2
clone size: .
D gene: .
CDR3 protein: CASSSSEVHGYTF
CDR3 DNA: TGTGCCAGCAGCTCTTCGGAGGTCCATGGCTACACCTTC

V gene: TRBV5-1
J gene: TRBJ2-2
clone size: .
D gene: .
CDR3 protein: CASSMRVGNTGELFF
CDR3 DNA: TGCGCCAGCAGTATGAGGGTCGGAAACACCGGGGAGCTGTTTTTT

V gene: TRBV11-3
J gene: TRBJ2-7
clone size: .
D gene: .
CDR3 protein: CASSRCVNEQYF
CDR3 DNA: TGTGCCAGCAGCCGTTGTGTCAACGAGCAGTACTTC

V gene: TRBV30
J gene: TRBJ1-1
clone size: .
D gene: .
CDR3 protein: CAGKGRGTMNTEAFF
CDR3 DNA: TGTGCCGGGAAGGGCAGGGGTACTATGAACACTGAAGCTTTCTTT

V gene: TRBV5-4
J gene: TRBJ2-3
clone size: .
D gene: TRBD1
CDR3 protein: CASSLGTGSADTQYF
CDR3 DNA: TGTGCCAGCAGCCTAGGGACAGGGAGCGCAGATACGCAGTATTTT

V gene: TRBV19
J gene: TRBJ1-1
clone size: once
D gene: TRBD1
CDR3 protein: CASRAPGQFEAFF
CDR3 DNA: TGTGCCAGTAGGGCGCCGGGACAGTTTGAAGCTTTCTTT

V gene: TRBV10-2
J gene: TRBJ2-7
clone size: .
D gene: TRBD2
CDR3 protein: CASRDGGIYEQYF
CDR3 DNA: TGCGCCAGCAGGGACGGGGGGATCTACGAGCAGTACTTC

V gene: TRBV27
J gene: TRBJ2-7
clone size: .
D gene: .
CDR3 protein: CASSLGPNSYEQYF
CDR3 DNA: TGTGCCAGCAGTTTAGGGCCTAACTCCTACGAGCAGTACTTC

V gene: TRBV4-1
J gene: TRBJ2-5
clone size: .
D gene: .
CDR3 protein: CASSQTTLGGETQYF
CDR3 DNA: TGCGCCAGCAGCCAAACCACACTAGGGGGGGAGACCCAGTACTTC

V gene: TRBV6-5
J gene: TRBJ1-6
clone size: .
D gene: .
CDR3 protein: CASSLQVRSPLHF
CDR3 DNA: TGTGCCAGCAGCCTACAAGTACGTTCACCCCTCCACTTT

V gene: TRBV18
J gene: TRBJ1-6
clone size: once
D gene: TRBD1
CDR3 protein: CASSPDQGASPLHF
CDR3 DNA: TGTGCCAGCTCACCGGATCAGGGGGCTTCACCCCTCCACTTT

V gene: TRBV10-2
J gene: TRBJ1-2
clone size: .
D gene: TRBD1
CDR3 protein: CASSAASTGGSVYGYTF
CDR3 DNA: TGCGCCAGCAGTGCGGCCTCGACAGGGGGATCGGTCTATGGCTACACCTTC